Listed here are 16 T cell receptor beta chains from one sample, sequenced in a study of TIL therapy for anti-PD-1-resistant metastatic lung cancer. Time point: pre-treatment sample, taken before nivolumab and TIL therapy. This was the immunoSEQ v3 assay. Only in-frame clones appear in the TCRdb table, and some are missing; sequencing was by immunoSEQ multiplex PCR. The sample shows some 32,000 clones, just under 75% of them seen only once. The input for sequencing was blood, taken at baseline. These receptors were collected from a woman aged 30-79 years with non-small cell lung cancer.

This clone occurred a few times. V and J are TRBV11-2 and TRBJ2-1, with TRBD2 identical over 7 bases. The V and J ends lost 0 bases and 0 bases, in that order; junction bases with no gene match: 2. From germline, CDR1 is SGHAT and CDR2 FQNNGV. The CDR3 is made up of 16 amino acids. CDR3 in DNA: TGTGCCAGCAGCTTAGACGGCGGGAGCTCCTACAATGAGCAGTTCTTC. Encoded protein: CASSLDGGSSYNEQFF.

The V gene is TRBV14, the J gene TRBJ1-1, with a tentative D call TRBD1 (6 bases). Between the trimmed V and J ends, which lost 7 bases and 9 bases, there was a span of 18 bases. The germline gives CDR1 SGHDN, CDR2 FVKESK. This CDR3 contains 13 residues. CDR3 DNA sequence: TGTGCCAGCATCCCAAACCTACAGGGAAAAGCTTTCTTT. Translating it yields CASIPNLQGKAFF.

The chain joins TRBV7-8 to TRBJ2-7; D is perhaps TRBD2 (6 bases). The CDR3 consists of 14 residues. V gave up 5 bases and J gave up 2 bases, with 13 bases separating them. CDR1 and CDR2 (germline): SGHVS, FQNEAQ. The CDR3 loop is CASSRGAGPYEQYF. The CDR3 DNA reads as TGTGCCAGCAGCCGAGGAGCGGGCCCCTACGAGCAGTACTTC. The full variable domain, with the rest looked up from reference TRBV7-8 and TRBJ2-7, is GAGVSQSPRYKVAKRGQDVALRCDPISGHVSLFWYQQALGQGPEFLTYFQNEAQLDKSGLPSDRFFAERPEGSVSTLKIQRTQQEDSAVYLCASSRGAGPYEQYFGPGTRLTVT.

The CDR3 protein is CASSSGTWAPDTQYF. The CDR3 DNA reads as TGCGCCAGCAGCTCCGGGACCTGGGCCCCAGATACGCAGTATTTT. The genes are TRBV5-1 and TRBJ2-3; D may be TRBD1 or TRBD2 (5 bases each). Germline values: CDR1 SGHRS, CDR2 YFSETQ. With 3 bases removed from V and 4 bases from J, the gap between germline ends came to 15 bases. This CDR3 has 15 residues.

V and J are TRBV7-6 and TRBJ2-1; D not certain. This CDR3 is built from 15 residues. In germline, CDR1 is SGHVS, CDR2 FNYEAQ. The V end lost 2 bases, the J end lost 6 bases, and 14 bases lay between the germline ends. The CDR3 sequence is CASSLIGSAPNEQFF. DNA for the CDR3: TGTGCCAGCAGCTTAATCGGGTCGGCTCCCAATGAGCAGTTCTTC.

On this clone: Sequence at one end of the junction differs from germline and may be a read error. The CDR3 region is CASSEHAGLAGEF. In nucleotides, the CDR3 is TGTGCCAGCAGTGAACATGCCGGACTAGCGGGGGAATTT. This chain uses TRBV6-1 with TRBJ2-3, with TRBD2 identical over 13 bases. The CDR3 runs to 13 residues. Per the germline V gene, CDR1 is MNHNS and CDR2 is SASEGT.

This clone was detected only once. The rearrangement links TRBV19 to TRBJ2-2; 8 bases agree with TRBD2. Germline V gives CDR1 LNHDA, CDR2 SQIVND (reference sequence). The CDR3 runs to 16 residues. With 3 bases clipped from V and 4 bases from J, the junction kept 7 bases outside the gene matches. The CDR3 DNA is TGTGCCAGTAGTATCGGGCGGGAGGTGGGCACCGGGGAGCTGTTTTTT. Translation: CASSIGREVGTGELFF.

The CDR3 sequence is CAWNRQGGYEQYF. For the CDR3, the DNA is TGTGCCTGGAATAGACAGGGCGGGTACGAGCAGTACTTC. The J gene is TRBJ2-7, the V gene TRBV30; 7 nucleotides match TRBD1. V trimming: 4 bases; J trimming: 4 bases; junction bases outside the gene matches: 7. The CDR3 covers 13 residues. CDR1 and CDR2 (germline): GTSNPN, SVGIG (reference sequence).

This clone was recorded once. The V gene is TRBV11-2, the J gene TRBJ2-5; a weak D match, TRBD2 (6 bases). The CDR3 covers 13 residues. The germline gives CDR1 SGHAT, CDR2 FQNNGV. Between the trimmed V and J ends, which lost 5 bases and 1 base, there was a span of 8 bases. CDR3 sequence (DNA): TGTGCCAGCAGCCGCGGGACCCAAGAGACCCAGTACTTC. Translation: CASSRGTQETQYF.

This clone was seen a single time. The chain joins TRBV25-1 to TRBJ2-7; 8 bases are shared with TRBD1. V trimming: 3 bases; J trimming: 2 bases; junction bases outside the gene matches: 12. The CDR3 has 17 amino acids. Germline CDR1 is MGHDK and CDR2 is SYGVNS. The CDR3, as DNA: TGTGCCAGCAGTGATGGAAGTTTAGGGACAGGAACCTACGAGCAGTACTTC. Translating it yields CASSDGSLGTGTYEQYF.

The chain employs TRBV27 and TRBJ2-1, with no clear D. V gave up 4 bases and J gave up 6 bases, with 4 bases separating them. This CDR3 is built from 11 residues. Germline V gives CDR1 MNHEY, CDR2 SMNVEV (reference sequence). The DNA for the CDR3 is TGTGCCAGCAGTTCTTCCAATGAGCAGTTCTTC. Protein sequence: CASSSSNEQFF.

The chain recombines TRBV6-5 with TRBJ1-2; D uncertain. CDR3 length: 11 residues. Trimming shortened V by 4 bases and J by 4 bases, and 4 bases separated the two germline ends. The germline gives CDR1 MNHEY, CDR2 SVGAGI. This CDR3 reads CASSSGYGYTF. In DNA form, the CDR3 reads TGTGCCAGCAGTTCCGGCTATGGCTACACCTTC.

This clone was detected a few times. J is TRBJ1-1 and V is TRBV4-2; D is ambiguous. The germline CDR1 and CDR2 sequences are LGHNA and YNFKEQ. V lost 1 base and J 11 bases, leaving 8 bases between the germline ends. CDR3 length: 11 residues. As DNA, the CDR3 is TGTGCCAGCAGCCAAGCCAGCACGGCTTTCTTT. It specifies CASSQASTAFF.

V and J are TRBV5-8 and TRBJ2-3; D might be TRBD2 (5 bases). Germline V gene lookup returns CDR1 SGHTS and CDR2 YDEGEE. This CDR3 has 16 residues. V was clipped by 1 base and J by 4 bases, with 16 bases between them. As DNA, the CDR3 is TGTGCCAGCAGCTTGTTCTCTCTAGCCACTGCAGATACGCAGTATTTT. Translation: CASSLFSLATADTQYF.

V gene TRBV6-1 combines with J gene TRBJ1-5; unclear D gene. CDR1 MNHNS and CDR2 SASEGT come from the germline V gene. The CDR3 has 14 residues. The V end was cut by 0 bases, the J end by 9 bases, with 12 bases between. The CDR3 reads CASSEAPRFPPQHF. The CDR3 nucleotides read TGTGCCAGCAGTGAAGCTCCCAGATTCCCGCCCCAGCATTTT.

This clone showed up just once. V gene TRBV5-1 combines with J gene TRBJ2-2; 8 nucleotides agree with TRBD2. This CDR3 has 14 amino acids. The germline V gene encodes CDR1 SGHRS and CDR2 YFSETQ. V lost 7 bases, J lost 6 bases, and 8 bases stayed unmatched. The CDR3 sequence is CASREGVSAGELFF. The CDR3 bases are TGCGCCAGCCGGGAGGGGGTATCAGCCGGGGAGCTGTTTTTT.